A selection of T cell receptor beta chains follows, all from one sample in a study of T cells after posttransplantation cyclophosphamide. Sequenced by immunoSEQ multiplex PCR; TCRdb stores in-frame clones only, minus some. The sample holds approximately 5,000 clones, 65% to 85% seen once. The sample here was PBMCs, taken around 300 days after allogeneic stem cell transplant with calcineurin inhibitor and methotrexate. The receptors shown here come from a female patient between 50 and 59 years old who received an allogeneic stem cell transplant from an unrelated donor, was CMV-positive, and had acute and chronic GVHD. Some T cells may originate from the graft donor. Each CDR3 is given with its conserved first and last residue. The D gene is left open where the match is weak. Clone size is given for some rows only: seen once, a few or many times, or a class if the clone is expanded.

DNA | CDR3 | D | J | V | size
TGTGCCAGCAGTTTAAGGCCGGGGGGCGATCAGCCCCAGCATTTT | CASSLRPGGDQPQHF | NA | TRBJ1-5 | TRBV27 | NA
TGCGCCAGCAGCTTGGGTTATGCATCAGGGCAGACCCAGTACTTC | CASSLGYASGQTQYF | NA | TRBJ2-5 | TRBV5-1 | NA
TGTGCCAGCAGCATAACCGGACAGGGGAAGAACACTGAAGCTTTCTTT | CASSITGQGKNTEAFF | TRBD1 | TRBJ1-1 | TRBV7-2 | NA
TGTGCCAGCAGCTTCGGGACTAGCGAGGCCTACGAGCAGTACTTC | CASSFGTSEAYEQYF | TRBD2 | TRBJ2-7 | TRBV11-2 | NA
TGTGCCAGCAGCCCCCGGGGGAGGGGCGACGAGCAGTACTTC | CASSPRGRGDEQYF | TRBD2 | TRBJ2-7 | TRBV9 | NA
TGTGCCAGCAGTTTATATCAGGGGTACGAGCAGTACTTC | CASSLYQGYEQYF | NA | TRBJ2-7 | TRBV27 | NA
TGTGCCACCAGCAGAGGACGGGGGAACACAGATACGCAGTATTTT | CATSRGRGNTDTQYF | NA | TRBJ2-3 | TRBV15 | NA
TGTGCCAGCAGCCCTAGACAGGGGGGATCCTACGAGCAGTACTTC | CASSPRQGGSYEQYF | TRBD1 | TRBJ2-7 | TRBV7-6 | NA
TGTGCCAGCAGTTTACCAGGGATCCCCGATCAGCCCCAGCATTTT | CASSLPGIPDQPQHF | NA | TRBJ1-5 | TRBV28 | NA
TGCAGCGTTACGTATAGCGGAGGGTACAATGAGCAGTTCTTC | CSVTYSGGYNEQFF | NA | TRBJ2-1 | TRBV29-1 | NA
TGCGCCAGCAGCTTGAGGACTAGCGGGGGGGCGAGGGCAGATACGCAGTATTTT | CASSLRTSGGARADTQYF | TRBD2 | TRBJ2-3 | TRBV5-1 | once
TGTGCCAGCTCACCACCGGGGAGGGGCGGGGGAAGACGCACTGAAGCTTTCTTT | CASSPPGRGGGRRTEAFF | NA | TRBJ1-1 | TRBV18 | NA
TGTGCCAGCAGCTCTGATTCCGGGACAGGGGGCGGTGAGCAGTACTTC | CASSSDSGTGGGEQYF | TRBD1 | TRBJ2-7 | TRBV11-2 | NA
TGTGCCAGCAGCCCAATCCGGGGGGCAGGGCAGTACTTC | CASSPIRGAGQYF | NA | TRBJ2-7 | TRBV7-2 | NA
TGTGCCAGCAGCTTGCCCGGGTTCGATCCTGGAAACACCATATATTTT | CASSLPGFDPGNTIYF | NA | TRBJ1-3 | TRBV7-9 | once
TGTGCCAGCAGGATACCGGGACAGGGTTCCTACGAGCAGTACTTC | CASRIPGQGSYEQYF | TRBD1 | TRBJ2-7 | TRBV28 | NA
TGTGCCAGCAGCGAGCTAGCGGACCCCTACAATGAGCAGTTCTTC | CASSELADPYNEQFF | TRBD2 | TRBJ2-1 | TRBV9 | few
TGTGCCAGCAGGACCCAGGGAAGCAATCAGCCCCAGCATTTT | CASRTQGSNQPQHF | NA | TRBJ1-5 | TRBV6-5 | NA
TGTGCCAGCAGTAGGACAGGGGGGACGAATTCACCCCTCCACTTT | CASSRTGGTNSPLHF | TRBD1 | TRBJ1-6 | TRBV11-2 | NA
TGTGCCAGCAGCTCCGACAGGGGTAACACCGGGGAGCTGTTTTTT | CASSSDRGNTGELFF | TRBD1 | TRBJ2-2 | TRBV6-5 | once
TGTGCCAGCGGACAGGGGCCCGGCGACGAGCAGTACTTC | CASGQGPGDEQYF | TRBD1 | TRBJ2-7 | TRBV6-6 | NA
TGTGCCAGCAGTGAATTGACAGGGGCCGCTTACGAGCAGTACTTC | CASSELTGAAYEQYF | TRBD1 | TRBJ2-7 | TRBV28 | NA
TGTGCCAGCAGTTACAGGGGTGCAGGGAGGGCTTTCTTT | CASSYRGAGRAFF | NA | TRBJ1-1 | TRBV6-5 | few
TGTGCCAGCAGCCGCTACGAGCAGTACTTC | CASSRYEQYF | NA | TRBJ2-7 | TRBV6-1 | NA
TGTGCCAGCAGCTTTTCGCGGCCGGGCGGGATGGACGAGCAGTACTTC | CASSFSRPGGMDEQYF | NA | TRBJ2-7 | TRBV4-2 | NA
TGTGCCAGCAGCGTGGGCCTGGACCTCGGGATTTCACCCCTCCACTTT | CASSVGLDLGISPLHF | NA | TRBJ1-6 | TRBV9 | NA
TGTGCCAGTAGTATATGGGACAGTGTCCCCTACGAGCAGTACTTC | CASSIWDSVPYEQYF | TRBD1 | TRBJ2-7 | TRBV19 | NA
TGTGCCAGCAGTGAACCCCCCTATAGCGGTGGCTACACCTTC | CASSEPPYSGGYTF | NA | TRBJ1-2 | TRBV6-1 | NA
TGTGCCAGCAGCCGCTACGAGCAGTACTTC | CASSRYEQYF | NA | TRBJ2-7 | TRBV6-5 | once
TGTGCCAGCAGTCATCAGGGGGCAAGTGGCTACACCTTC | CASSHQGASGYTF | TRBD1 | TRBJ1-2 | TRBV6-5 | NA
TGTGCCAGCAGCCAGAGGGGGTTCACTAATGAAAAACTGTTTTTT | CASSQRGFTNEKLFF | NA | TRBJ1-4 | TRBV6-5 | NA
TGCGCCAGCAGCCGACCACTAGCGGCCAGCTCTGGGGCCAACGTCCTGACTTTC | CASSRPLAASSGANVLTF | TRBD2 | TRBJ2-6 | TRBV4-1 | NA
TGTGCCAGCAGCGAGGGCGGTGGGGGCGAAAACACCATATATTTT | CASSEGGGGENTIYF | NA | TRBJ1-3 | TRBV9 | few
TGTGCCAGCAGCCCCGGGACAGCCTCCTACAATGAGCAGTTCTTC | CASSPGTASYNEQFF | TRBD1 | TRBJ2-1 | TRBV7-7 | NA
TGTGCAAGTCGCTTAGGAGGGGAATGGGACAGGGGGCAGTTATTGATCAATGAGCAGTTCTTC | CASRLGGEWDRGQLLINEQFF | NA | TRBJ2-1 | TRBV12-2 | NA
TGCGCCAGCAGCTTGGCCGTATCGAGGGCCCTCCGGCAGACCCAGTACTTC | CASSLAVSRALRQTQYF | NA | TRBJ2-5 | TRBV5-1 | few
TGTGCCAGCATGGACAGGAACACTGAAGCTTTCTTT | CASMDRNTEAFF | NA | TRBJ1-1 | TRBV2 | NA
TGCGCCAGCAGCCAAGCTTGGGCGAAAGAGACCCAGTACTTC | CASSQAWAKETQYF | NA | TRBJ2-5 | TRBV4-1 | NA
TGTGCCAGCAGCCCCCGGGACAGTCCTTACGAGCAGTACTTC | CASSPRDSPYEQYF | TRBD1 | TRBJ2-7 | TRBV4-2 | NA
TGTGCCAGCGGGGGCCCCCTTTCCTACAATGAGCAGTTCTTC | CASGGPLSYNEQFF | NA | TRBJ2-1 | TRBV2 | few
TGCGCCAGCAGCTTGGCCCAGGGGATCGGGGAGACCCAGTACTTC | CASSLAQGIGETQYF | NA | TRBJ2-5 | TRBV5-1 | NA
TGTGCCACCCTAGTCCCGGGACAGAGAAATTCACCCCTCCACTTT | CATLVPGQRNSPLHF | TRBD1 | TRBJ1-6 | TRBV2 | NA
TGCGCCAGCAGCTACCGACAGGGGACCGGGGAGCTGTTTTTT | CASSYRQGTGELFF | TRBD1 | TRBJ2-2 | TRBV5-1 | NA
TGTGCCAGCTACCACCGGGGGAGATCGATAAGCGGGCAGTACTTC | CASYHRGRSISGQYF | NA | TRBJ2-7 | TRBV28 | NA
TGCGCCAGCAGCCGGGGCCCAGCCTACGAGCAGTACTTC | CASSRGPAYEQYF | NA | TRBJ2-7 | TRBV4-1 | NA
TGTGCCAGTAGTATATGGGACAGTGTCTCCTACGAGCAGTACTTC | CASSIWDSVSYEQYF | TRBD1 | TRBJ2-7 | TRBV19 | NA
TGTGCCAGTAGTGTTCGACAGGAAGCCTCCTACGAGCAGTACTTC | CASSVRQEASYEQYF | NA | TRBJ2-7 | TRBV19 | NA
TGCGCCAGCAGCTTGTCTCTGGATACGCAGTATTTT | CASSLSLDTQYF | NA | TRBJ2-3 | TRBV5-1 | NA
TGTGCCAGCAGTTTCCAGGGAGGAGGGACGGGCTACAATGAGCAGTTCTTC | CASSFQGGGTGYNEQFF | NA | TRBJ2-1 | TRBV27 | NA
TGTGCCAGCAGCTTACGTAACAGGGTCTCTGGGGCCAACGTCCTGACTTTC | CASSLRNRVSGANVLTF | NA | TRBJ2-6 | TRBV7-9 | NA
TGTGCCAGCAGCTTATCACCCTACAGGGGAGGAAATCAGCCCCAGCATTTT | CASSLSPYRGGNQPQHF | TRBD1 | TRBJ1-5 | TRBV7-2 | NA
TGCAGCGTTTTGGCCTTTCAACAGGGCTATGGCTACACCTTC | CSVLAFQQGYGYTF | NA | TRBJ1-2 | TRBV29-1 | NA
TGTGCCAGCAGTCTCATCCAGGGTAGCAATCAGCCCCAGCATTTT | CASSLIQGSNQPQHF | NA | TRBJ1-5 | TRBV6-5 | NA
TGTGCCAGCAGTTTATTAGGGACAGGGACCAATGAAAAACTGTTTTTT | CASSLLGTGTNEKLFF | TRBD1 | TRBJ1-4 | TRBV27 | NA
TGTGCCAGCAGACGGACAGGGGGCGGCCAGCCCCAGCATTTT | CASRRTGGGQPQHF | TRBD1 | TRBJ1-5 | TRBV28 | NA
TGTGCCAGCAGTTTTCGGGGGGGCTTCGAGCAGTACTTC | CASSFRGGFEQYF | TRBD2 | TRBJ2-7 | TRBV27 | NA
TGTGCCAGCAGCCTCACCGGGACAGCGGTCTACGAGCAGTACTTC | CASSLTGTAVYEQYF | TRBD1 | TRBJ2-7 | TRBV7-2 | once
TGTGCCTGGAGTTTCACGGGTGGCAATCAGCCCCAGCATTTT | CAWSFTGGNQPQHF | NA | TRBJ1-5 | TRBV30 | NA